One sample yielded the 18 T cell receptor beta chains listed below, sequenced in a study of CD8 T cells in ankylosing spondylitis. MiXCR was run by TCRdb on the 5' RACE reads, yielding one entry per CDR3 protein. This table holds 300,000 to 350,000 distinct CDR3 sequences, around a tenth found once. The source material was blood, either unsorted or a sorted T cell fraction (not recorded which). The receptors were sampled from a female donor with ankylosing spondylitis or in good health (not recorded which).

Of note for this clonotype: Being one base from a much bigger clone, this may be a read error. The chain recombines TRBV6-5 with TRBJ2-1, with D maybe TRBD1 (5 bases). The CDR3 sequence is 14 residues long. Germline lookup yields CDR1 MNHEY and CDR2 SVGAGI. CDR3 residues: CASNYSIVRAAQFF. CDR3 bases: TGTGCCAGCAATTACTCGATAGTCAGGGCTGCGCAGTTCTTC.

This clonotype was counted between two and nine times. This chain joins TRBV20-1 and TRBJ2-7; 7 bases agree with TRBD2. Germline CDR1 DFQATT, CDR2 SNEGSKA (reference sequence). There are 15 residues in the CDR3. V dropped 5 bases and J dropped 6; count of bases not matched to a gene: 16. The CDR3 is CSADSWGGMKGEQYF. The CDR3 DNA sequence: TGCAGTGCTGACTCTTGGGGGGGGATGAAGGGCGAGCAGTACTTC.

In this sample, this clonotype turned up many times. The rearrangement uses TRBV28 and TRBJ2-2; possibly TRBD2 for D (5 bases). Per germline, CDR1 MDHEN and CDR2 SYDVKM. Trimming removed 5 bases at V and 1 base at J, with 23 bases between. The CDR3 is made up of 19 amino acids. CDR3 sequence: CASSPPPGRTSRNTGELFF. The CDR3 DNA sequence: TGTGCCAGCAGTCCTCCACCCGGCAGGACTTCTAGGAACACCGGGGAGCTGTTTTTT.

With respect to this clonotype: The junction differs from germline at one of its ends, possibly a read error. This chain links TRBV20-1 with TRBJ2-7; D may correspond to TRBD1 or TRBD2 (5 bases each). The CDR3 covers 11 residues. Looked up from germline, CDR1 is DFQATT and CDR2 is SNEGSKA (reference sequence). The CDR3 DNA reads as TGCAGTGCCCCGTGGGGGAACGAGCTGTACTTC. Translating it yields CSAPWGNELYF.

This clonotype came up a few times. The CDR3 spells CASSPSRGLSETQYF. CDR3 sequence (DNA): TGTGCCAGCTCACCCTCTCGGGGGCTATCAGAGACCCAGTACTTC. The chain has TRBV18 and TRBJ2-5; possibly TRBD1 or TRBD2 for D (6 bases each). The CDR3 runs to 15 residues. CDR1 KGHSH and CDR2 LQKENI come from the germline V gene. With 3 bases removed from V and 4 bases from J, the gap between germline ends came to 15 bases.

This clonotype was observed many times. This chain links TRBV7-2 with TRBJ1-5; 9 bases match TRBD1. Germline V gives CDR1 SGHTA, CDR2 FQGNSA. CDR3 size: 14 residues. Trimming at V came to 5 bases and at J to 2 bases, leaving 1 base not matched to a gene. The CDR3 DNA reads TGTGCCAGCAGCCGGGACAGGGGCAATCAGCCCCAGCATTTT. It codes for CASSRDRGNQPQHF.

CDR3 protein: CASSLNHGVYEQYF. DNA of the CDR3: TGTGCCAGCAGCCTAAACCACGGGGTATACGAGCAGTACTTC. V is TRBV14 and J is TRBJ2-7; perhaps TRBD2 as D (5 bases). Trimming left V 4 bases short and J 4 bases short, with 14 bases between. Germline CDR1 is SGHDN and CDR2 is FVKESK. The CDR3 sequence is 14 residues long.

The table lists this clonotype with a few counts. The rearrangement links TRBV4-2 to TRBJ2-2, with D maybe TRBD2 (6 bases). Germline assignment: CDR1 LGHNA and CDR2 YNFKEQ. V lost 4 bases and J 6 bases, leaving 21 bases between the germline ends. The CDR3 covers 17 residues. The CDR3 sequence is CASSLPGGQGGAGELFF. The DNA of the CDR3 is TGTGCCAGCAGCCTTCCAGGAGGGCAGGGAGGCGCCGGGGAGCTGTTTTTT.

Ten or more counts support this clonotype. The V call is TRBV7-2, the J call TRBJ2-1; 10 bases are shared with TRBD1. Looked up from germline, CDR1 is SGHTA and CDR2 is FQGNSA. V was clipped by 1 base and J by 7 bases; unmatched bases: 7. The CDR3 has 16 residues. The CDR3 protein is CASSLGGQGGSNEQFF. Here the CDR3 DNA reads TGTGCCAGCAGCTTAGGTGGACAGGGGGGGTCGAATGAGCAGTTCTTC.

This clonotype appeared many times. V is TRBV29-1 and J is TRBJ2-4; possible D gene TRBD1, 6 bases. Germline V lookup: CDR1 SQVTM, CDR2 ANQGSEA. This CDR3 is built from 13 residues. V was shortened by 7 bases and J by 8 bases, with 18 bases between the two germline ends. CDR3 bases: TGCAGCGCCATAAGGACAGTGGTGGACATTCAGTACTTC. Translated, it gives CSAIRTVVDIQYF.

This clonotype came up a few times. The V and J genes are TRBV7-2 and TRBJ1-1, with TRBD1 matching over 11 bases. J lost 5 bases, V lost 4 bases, and 6 bases had no gene match. Looked up from germline, CDR1 is SGHTA and CDR2 is FQGNSA. This CDR3 has 15 residues. CDR3 region: CASSSPDRGQTEAFF. DNA for the CDR3: TGTGCCAGCAGCTCCCCGGACAGGGGGCAAACTGAAGCTTTCTTT.

The chain uses TRBV7-8 and TRBJ1-4, with TRBD1 identical over 8 bases. The CDR3 runs to 16 residues. The junction had 8 bases not matched to a gene; V was cut back by 5 bases and J by 3 bases. Germline-derived CDR1 and CDR2 are SGHVS and FQNEAQ. CDR3 coding DNA: TGTGCCAGCAGCCAGGGGGCCCTTTTCTCTAATGAAAAACTGTTTTTT. This sequence encodes CASSQGALFSNEKLFF.

This clonotype was found many times. The gene calls are TRBV25-1 and TRBJ2-6; 9 bases agree with TRBD1. The CDR3 runs 18 residues. The germline V gene has CDR1 MGHDK and CDR2 SYGVNS. Trimming at V came to 2 bases and at J to 0 bases, leaving 5 bases not matched to a gene. The DNA for the CDR3 is TGTGCCAGCAGTGAACGGGACAGGGAACTCTCTGGGGCCAACGTCCTGACTTTC. Its translation is CASSERDRELSGANVLTF.

This clonotype was observed at least ten times. This chain joins TRBV28 and TRBJ1-1, with D perhaps TRBD1 (6 bases). V was clipped by 5 bases and J by 5 bases, with 18 bases between them. Germline loops: CDR1 MDHEN, CDR2 SYDVKM. CDR3 size: 15 residues. The CDR3 loop is CASSLPQGIGTEAFF. CDR3 nucleotide sequence: TGTGCCAGCAGTCTCCCACAGGGAATAGGGACTGAAGCTTTCTTT.

With respect to this clonotype: A much larger clone differs by one base, so this may be a read error. V usage is TRBV28 and J usage is TRBJ2-5; D is unresolved. This CDR3 spans 14 amino acids. In germline, CDR1 is MDHEN, CDR2 SYDVKM. V was clipped by 2 bases and J by 6 bases, with 13 bases between them. This CDR3 reads CASSLPPSTKTQYF. DNA for the CDR3: TGTGCCAGCAGTTTACCGCCCAGCACAAAGACCCAGTACTTC.

The V call is TRBV12-3 or TRBV12-4, the J call TRBJ1-1, with 10 bases aligning to TRBD1. The CDR3 is 16 residues long. Trimming took 7 bases from V and 4 from J; bases not matched to a gene: 12. The CDR3 reads CASTLYGTGVATEAFF. CDR3 sequence (DNA): TGTGCCAGCACCCTTTATGGGACAGGGGTGGCCACTGAAGCTTTCTTT.

The table lists this clonotype with many counts. The genes are TRBV29-1 and TRBJ2-2; D perhaps matches TRBD1 (6 bases). CDR3 length: 14 residues. V was shortened by 7 bases and J by 1 base, with 13 bases between the two germline ends. In germline, CDR1 is SQVTM, CDR2 ANQGSEA. The DNA of the CDR3 is TGCAGCGCTCAACAGGGCCAGAACACCGGGGAGCTGTTTTTT. Encoded protein: CSAQQGQNTGELFF.

This clonotype came up many times. The chain joins TRBV5-4 to TRBJ2-3, with D maybe TRBD1 (6 bases). Germline CDR1 and CDR2: SGHNT and YYREEE (reference sequence). Trimming pared 4 bases from V and 2 bases from J, leaving 14 bases between. The CDR3 length is 15 residues. CDR3 sequence: CASSHRVLNTDTQYF. The CDR3 DNA is TGTGCCAGCAGCCACAGGGTCCTAAACACAGATACGCAGTATTTT.